This T cell receptor (beta chain) is drawn from a study of T cell repertoires in cytomegalovirus infection. Across the whole study: Public TCR beta signatures were indicative of both CMV infection and a matching HLA type. Whole-study results and caveats: CMV-specific HLA-C-restricted TCR beta clonotypes dominated the ex vivo response. Based on cumulative public TCR beta family frequency, carriers of CMV plus the relevant HLA were identified.

Concerning this clonotype itself: The antigen is unknown.

TCRdb reprocessed the reads with MiXCR, giving one entry per CDR3 protein. This repertoire shows 550,000 to 700,000 distinct CDR3 sequences, about 40% found once; its top ten account for around 48%. Looked up from germline, CDR1 is MNHEY and CDR2 is SVGEGT. This CDR3 comprises 16 residues. V was pared by 8 bases and J by 6 bases, with 12 bases of the junction left unmatched. The sequences come from cultured PBMCs, collected from culture after CMV antigen stimulation. The chain combines TRBV6-2 or TRBV6-3 with TRBJ2-2; the match to TRBD2 covers 10 bases. The receptor was derived from a human donor in good health (CMV status not recorded). Some clones in this sample may be carry-over from other donors' samples. The CDR3 loop reads CASQYTSGKKAGELFF. The CDR3 DNA follows: TGTGCCAGCCAATATACTAGCGGGAAAAAGGCCGGGGAGCTGTTTTTT.